This entry lists 12 T cell receptor beta chains sequenced from one sample in a study of CD8 T cells in ankylosing spondylitis. TCRdb processed the 5' RACE reads anew with MiXCR; each CDR3 protein has one entry. The sample consists of under 250,000 distinct CDR3 sequences, approximately 8% of them appearing once. The sequenced material came from blood, either unsorted or a sorted T cell fraction (not recorded which). The receptors were sampled from a female donor with ankylosing spondylitis or in good health (not recorded which).

This clonotype occurred many times. This chain links TRBV10-3 with TRBJ2-5, with D perhaps being TRBD1 or TRBD2 (6 bases each). This CDR3 is built from 13 residues. Trimming removed 10 bases from V and 3 bases from J, with 15 bases in between. Germline lookup yields CDR1 ENHRY and CDR2 SYGVKD. The CDR3 DNA reads TGTGCCACCGCGACAGGAGGGGAAGAGACCCAGTACTTC. This encodes CATATGGEETQYF.

This clonotype was seen many times. The rearrangement joins TRBV6-2 or TRBV6-3 to TRBJ2-7; possibly TRBD2 for D (6 bases). The CDR3 contains 15 residues. Trimming cost V 2 bases and J 3 bases, with 14 bases left between them. The germline CDR1 and CDR2 sequences are MNHEY and SVGEGT. The CDR3 loop reads CASSYALAGDYEQYF. The CDR3 region has the DNA TGTGCCAGCAGTTACGCACTAGCCGGCGACTACGAGCAGTACTTC.

This clonotype was picked up many times. The chain is built from TRBV4-3 and TRBJ2-3; D is tentatively TRBD1 or TRBD2 (5 bases each). There are 15 residues in the CDR3. CDR1 is LGHNA, CDR2 YSLEER, per germline. V dropped 4 bases and J dropped 2 bases, with 13 bases sitting between them. For the CDR3, the DNA is TGCGCCAGCAGCCCGGGGCGGATGCTCACAGATACGCAGTATTTT. As protein: CASSPGRMLTDTQYF.

This clonotype was recorded many times. This chain uses TRBV2 with TRBJ2-7; 12 bases line up with TRBD2. This CDR3 comprises 16 residues. In germline, CDR1 is SNHLY, CDR2 FYNNEI. J lost 2 bases, V lost 7 bases, and 9 bases had no gene match. The CDR3 DNA follows: TGTGCCAGCATCGGTCAGACTAGCGGGAGTCCCTACGAGCAGTACTTC. Translated: CASIGQTSGSPYEQYF.

This clonotype showed up many times. The J gene is TRBJ1-2, the V gene TRBV20-1, with D perhaps matching TRBD1 (5 bases). The CDR3 is 11 residues long. V was pared by 5 bases and J by 8 bases, with 12 bases between. Germline V gene data show CDR1 as DFQATT and CDR2 as SNEGSKA (reference sequence). The CDR3 spells CSAFRQLGYTF. The CDR3 DNA reads as TGCAGTGCTTTTCGACAGCTCGGCTACACCTTC.

In this sample, this clonotype turned up many times. The rearrangement links TRBV20-1 to TRBJ1-1; D possibly corresponds to TRBD1 (6 bases). Germline V gene sequence: CDR1 DFQATT, CDR2 SNEGSKA (reference sequence). The length of the CDR3 is 14 residues. Trimming left V 3 bases short and J 6 bases short, with 17 bases between. CDR3 loop: CSASRPLGGPEAFF. CDR3 DNA sequence: TGCAGTGCTAGCAGACCCCTTGGGGGGCCTGAAGCTTTCTTT.

This clonotype was detected ten times or more. The chain employs TRBV7-9 and TRBJ2-2; D is uncertain. V was pared by 6 bases and J by 5 bases, with 10 bases between. Per the germline V gene, CDR1 is SEHNR and CDR2 is FQNEAQ (reference sequence). CDR3 size: 13 residues. In DNA, the CDR3 is TGTGCCAGCAGACTCGGATGGACCGGGGAGCTGTTTTTT. Residues: CASRLGWTGELFF.

Ten or more counts support this clonotype. The gene calls are TRBV2 and TRBJ2-7; no definite D call. Between the trimmed V and J ends, which lost 4 bases and 4 bases, there was a span of 14 bases. The CDR3 has 14 amino acids. CDR1 is SNHLY and CDR2 is FYNNEI in the germline V gene. The CDR3 sequence is CASSASARAYEQYF. The DNA for the CDR3 is TGTGCCAGCAGTGCTTCAGCCCGGGCGTACGAGCAGTACTTC.

In this sample, this clonotype turned up many times. The chain links TRBV20-1 to TRBJ2-1; TRBD2 aligns across 11 bases. Germline V gene data show CDR1 as DFQATT and CDR2 as SNEGSKA (reference sequence). Losses at the gene ends were 5 bases for V and 15 bases for J; bases not matched to a gene: 12. This CDR3 spans 13 amino acids. CDR3 amino acids: CSAPPHSGREVFF. CDR3 DNA: TGCAGTGCTCCCCCCCATAGCGGGAGGGAGGTGTTCTTC.

There are many counts of this clonotype. The chain uses TRBV12-3 or TRBV12-4 and TRBJ2-1, with D perhaps matching TRBD2 (5 bases). There are 14 residues in the CDR3. Trimming took off 7 bases at V and 10 bases at J, with 20 bases between the two ends. The CDR3 nucleotides read TGTGCCAGCACGATCCACGCAGCGGCCGGGGAGCAGTTCTTC. Protein: CASTIHAAAGEQFF.

This clonotype was seen at least ten times. This chain connects TRBV27 to TRBJ2-7; the D gene could be TRBD1 or TRBD2 (6 bases each). The CDR3 sequence is 24 residues long. Trimming took off 3 bases at V and 7 bases at J, with 46 bases between the two ends. Looked up from germline, CDR1 is MNHEY and CDR2 is SMNVEV (reference sequence). As DNA, the CDR3 is TGTGCCAGCAGTTTGATTACAGGGTTCTTCGGTAAAAAGCCCAGCTTCGGGAGCCCTAAGGAGCAGTACTTC. Encoded protein: CASSLITGFFGKKPSFGSPKEQYF.

The chain uses TRBV7-2 and TRBJ2-1; D possibly matches TRBD1 or TRBD2 (5 bases each). The length of the CDR3 is 16 residues. Trimming stripped 3 bases from V and 9 bases from J, with 21 bases between. Germline values: CDR1 SGHTA, CDR2 FQGNSA. CDR3 protein: CASSFPGPRDGGEQFF. The CDR3 coding sequence is TGTGCCAGCAGCTTTCCCGGGCCCCGGGATGGGGGTGAGCAGTTCTTC.